This T cell receptor beta chain derives from a study of blood T cell repertoires in COVID-19. This clone was picked up many times. TCRdb keeps only in-frame clones here, not all; method: immunoSEQ multiplex PCR. The sample lists some 210,000 clones; roughly four fifths were seen once. V lost 4 bases and J 0 bases, leaving 14 bases between the germline ends. Germline V CDR1 and CDR2: SGHRS, YFSETQ. This CDR3 contains 16 residues. Individuals aged about 18 to 95 years were recruited from 24 US areas. Participant reports of clinical history set cohort assignment. The V and J genes are TRBV5-1 and TRBJ1-3; D not certain. The sequence was collected from a man aged 35-49 years who had recovered from COVID-19. Sequencing used PBMCs or T cells enriched from blood (not recorded which). The CDR3 reads CASSPGGESSGNTIYF. CDR3 DNA sequence: TGCGCCAGCAGCCCTGGTGGGGAGAGCTCTGGAAACACCATATATTTT.